This TCR beta chain came from a study of human T cells and chemical hapten exposure (dated by TCRdb to the early 2020s). Context from the whole study: For sensitization, 2% DPC in acetone was applied to an approximately 2 cm by approximately 2 cm area of upper inner arm skin. Patch tests used Finn chambers with 0.01% DPC on the upper back, scored after 6 days by International Contact Dermatitis Research Group standards. Most of the patients in the cohort were female, and the cohort covered alopecia areata with under or over 50% scalp involvement, alopecia totalis and alopecia universalis. Throughout the study period of around 24 weeks, patients also received therapeutic DPC doses to the scalp every week. Blood for TCR sequencing was provided by twenty-nine alopecia patients at one to four time points (pre-sensitization, 2, 6 and 24 weeks). This study followed changes in the peripheral blood TCR repertoire in vivo during primary and secondary sensitization of alopecia patients to the hapten diphenylcyclopropenone (DPC). Libraries were combined into a pool for sequencing, and differences in TCR yield between samples came mainly from small differences in library volumes within the pool. Blood samples were taken from patients before sensitization (week 0) and at 2, 6 and about 24 weeks after DPC sensitization.

This specimen's time point label, interpreted: patch test 1, 2 weeks after DPC sensitization. The meaning of the sample's treatment or condition label: therapeutic diphenylcyclopropenone sensitization with weekly scalp DPC. At every patch-test visit, the blood draw took place before the patch test was put on. Patients were eligible if aged 18 to 70, diagnosed with alopecia and judged suitable for DPC therapy, and pregnant patients were excluded. Unfractionated whole blood was collected in Tempus Blood RNA tubes, and total RNA was extracted from that blood. This clonotype was seen more than once but under ten times. Its antigen target is currently unknown. Base quality data are lacking; no much larger clone is found one base away. What the work shows at the level of the full study, not this receptor alone: All patients had alopecia, a presumed autoimmune disease, so their immune response might differ from that of healthy individuals. Repeated subsampling changed both the strength of the expansion versus patch-test correlation and the threshold at which that correlation became significant. Expanded TCRs formed significantly more large CDR3 similarity clusters than pre-sensitization or healthy control sets, consistent with antigen-driven responses. No change with DPC sensitization was found in the number of TCRs above 1 in 1000 frequency, and no evidence of global repertoire structure alterations was found. Patch test score was positively correlated with the number of PT1 expanded TCRs, with significance at thresholds 8, 16 and 32 but not at 4.

Relative to germline, V is 7 bases shorter and J is 0 bases shorter, with 22 bases between their ends. CDR1 and CDR2, per the germline V gene, are SGHTA and FQGNSA. Counted from cysteine to phenylalanine, this CDR3 has 19 amino acids. The retained sequence is limited to the CDR3, 57 bases, with the frame set at the first base. Preparation of the library involved RACE. The sequencing machine was a NextSeq 500. During library preparation, unique molecular identifiers were attached to individual cDNA molecules so that TCRs could be counted in a quantitative, reproducible way. Both TCR alpha and TCR beta chains were sequenced from each blood RNA sample. Per the authors' processing: Samples had a median of approximately 93,000 TCRs, with a range from about 23,224 to 750,000. V, J and CDR3 annotation of the TCR reads was carried out using the Decombinator software suite. To make PS versus PT1 abundance plots, every sample was subsampled to the same number of TCRs (28,000). Expanded TCRs were defined as absent before sensitization and observed at least eight times at the 2-week time point. Clones were called with MiXCR by TCRdb after fastp trimmed the public reads at Q25, and only in-frame beta chains were retained. For every CDR3 protein sequence, its rows merge into one entry that carries the most common genes and DNA. These V and J calls rely on TCRdb rather than the paper's analysis. In all, the sample holds some 400,000 distinct CDR3 sequences, and roughly 4.8% of those were seen once. The top ten clonotypes cover around 2% of the sample.

The rearrangement joined TRBV7-2 to TRBJ2-6, with no D gene named confidently. The source of this sequence is a woman aged 50 to 65 with alopecia areata. Some clones in this sample may be carry-over from other donors' samples. This specimen consisted of whole blood, obtained in connection with sensitization to the hapten diphenylcyclopropenone (DPC). Here is the DNA: TGTGCCAGCACCAAGCGCGCAGTTCGGGTTTCCTCTGGGGCCAACGTCCTGACTTTC. Its translation reads: CASTKRAVRVSSGANVLTF.